The T cell receptor beta chain described here comes from a study of blood T cell repertoires in COVID-19. Across the whole study: Samples came from the United States, Italy and Spain, spanning acute and convalescent COVID-19. Nucleic acid was either cDNA or gDNA, and it came from T cells, B-cell-depleted T cells, or PBMCs.

V was clipped by 8 bases and J by 1 base, with 19 bases between them. The CDR3 is made up of 17 amino acids. The V gene's germline CDR1 is KGHDR and CDR2 SFDVKD. As originally analysed: Reference gene primers were amplified, and this amplification served to estimate nucleated cell counts. TCRdb keeps only in-frame clones here, not all; method: immunoSEQ multiplex PCR. V, J and clone size are those of that table, while D and trimming were read from the DNA. Of some 100,000 clones in the sample, approximately 90% were seen once. The rearrangement uses TRBV24-1 and TRBJ2-2, with a possible D match to TRBD1 (5 bases). Sample: peripheral blood. The origin of this receptor is an elderly woman with active COVID-19. This chain's CDR3 is CATTELNRNRNTGELFF. CDR3 coding DNA: TGTGCCACCACGGAATTGAACAGGAACAGGAACACCGGGGAGCTGTTTTTT.